This entry features one TCR beta chain sequence. Unmatched junction bases numbered 15, after V lost 1 base and J lost 5 bases. The CDR3 is 19 residues long. The record originates from a study of T-cell memory formation after mild COVID-19. Each CDR3 protein gets one entry after TCRdb re-called the 5' RACE reads with MiXCR. The sample includes fewer than 150,000 distinct CDR3 sequences, 20% to 25% of them seen just once. Source material: PBMCs or a T cell subset sorted from them (not recorded which). The gene calls are TRBV12-3 or TRBV12-4 and TRBJ2-2; 8 bases line up with TRBD1. The clonotype was recovered from a man between 18 and 35 years old who had mild COVID-19 (a few samples of this study predate the infection). Cell type and time point are not known. The CDR3 here is CASSLGGQGFQSFTGELFF. CDR3 nucleotide sequence: TGTGCCAGCAGTTTAGGAGGACAGGGTTTTCAGAGTTTTACCGGGGAGCTGTTTTTT.